These 10 T cell receptor beta chains originate from one sample sequenced in a study of shared clonotypes between healthy human individuals. Profiling relied on immunoSEQ multiplex PCR, and the TCRdb table lists in-frame clones only, not all of them. The table lists 2 million to 2.5 million clones, more than 90% of them singletons, with over 0.1% in the top ten. Material for sequencing was naive CD4+ T cells sorted from blood. The subset was: CD45RA+ positively selected. The receptors derive from a man aged 18-30 years in good health.

The chain carries TRBV6-5 and TRBJ2-7, with D unresolved. CDR1 MNHEY and CDR2 SVGAGI come from the germline V gene. This CDR3 has 10 residues. The ends were cut back, 8 bases at V and 1 base at J, with 3 bases in the middle. The DNA of the CDR3 is TGTGCCAGCCAGTCCTACGAGCAGTACTTC. Protein: CASQSYEQYF.

The rearrangement links TRBV29-1 to TRBJ2-7; D is undetermined. The germline V gene encodes CDR1 SQVTM and CDR2 ANQGSEA. Trimming removed 0 bases from V and 0 bases from J, with 3 bases in between. The CDR3 is 12 residues long. The CDR3 protein is CSVEENSYEQYF. The CDR3 bases are TGCAGCGTTGAAGAGAACTCCTACGAGCAGTACTTC.

The rearrangement links TRBV2 to TRBJ1-1; D gene ambiguous. The CDR3 has 13 residues. V lost 6 bases, J lost 4 bases, and 12 bases lay in between. Germline CDR1 reads SNHLY; CDR2 reads FYNNEI. The CDR3 DNA is TGTGCCAGCAGCCAATGGGTCGGCACTGAAGCTTTCTTT. Translating it yields CASSQWVGTEAFF.

The chain recombines TRBV29-1 with TRBJ2-1; D is tentatively TRBD1 or TRBD2 (6 bases each). V lost 7 bases and J lost 4, with 17 bases in between. There are 14 residues in the CDR3. Looked up from germline, CDR1 is SQVTM and CDR2 is ANQGSEA. As DNA, the CDR3 is TGCAGCGCCGGGGGAACAGGGAAGTACAATGAGCAGTTCTTC. Its translation: CSAGGTGKYNEQFF.

This clone has more than one count but fewer than ten. This same CDR3 is encoded by further DNA sequences in the sample. The chain combines TRBV18 with TRBJ2-6; no firm D call. Germline CDR1 and CDR2: KGHSH and LQKENI. This CDR3 spans 15 amino acids. Trimming shortened V by 1 base and J by 0 bases, and 4 bases separated the two germline ends. The CDR3, as DNA: TGTGCCAGCTCACCACGGGGCTCTGGGGCCAACGTCCTGACTTTC. Translation: CASSPRGSGANVLTF.

This clone is a singleton in its sample. Other DNA sequences from this sample encode an identical CDR3 as well. The chain couples TRBV7-2 to TRBJ2-7; D is unresolved. The germline V gene has CDR1 SGHTA and CDR2 FQGNSA. This CDR3 has 12 residues. Trimming left V 3 bases short and J 0 bases short, with 3 bases between. The CDR3 here is CASSLSSYEQYF. Here the CDR3 DNA reads TGTGCCAGCAGCTTGTCCTCCTACGAGCAGTACTTC.

The chain carries TRBV28 and TRBJ2-5; 13 nucleotides agree with TRBD2. CDR1 is MDHEN, CDR2 SYDVKM, per germline. Germline trimming cut 4 bases from V and 2 bases from J; bases unmatched to any gene: 7. There are 17 residues in the CDR3. Here the CDR3 DNA reads TGTGCCAGCAGTTCACCGGGACTAGCGGGGCGGCAAGAGACCCAGTACTTC. Its protein product is CASSSPGLAGRQETQYF.

The V and J genes are TRBV30 and TRBJ1-2, with D possibly TRBD1 on 5 matching bases. The CDR3 spans 16 residues. From germline, CDR1 is GTSNPN and CDR2 SVGIG (reference sequence). V dropped 2 bases and J dropped 3 bases, with 19 bases sitting between them. CDR3 bases: TGTGCCTGGAGTATCCTGGGGGACCCAAGGGACTATGGCTACACCTTC. Translation: CAWSILGDPRDYGYTF.

This chain connects TRBV6-1 to TRBJ2-3; tentative D call: TRBD2 (6 bases). CDR1 and CDR2 from the germline V gene are MNHNS and SASEGT. CDR3 size: 13 residues. V shed 8 bases and J shed 2 bases, with 11 bases lying between them. Written as DNA, the CDR3 is TGTGCCAGCGAGGGGAGGAACACAGATACGCAGTATTTT. Protein sequence: CASEGRNTDTQYF.

The gene calls are TRBV19 and TRBJ1-5, with D hard to call. The CDR3 runs 13 residues. Germline CDR1 is LNHDA and CDR2 is SQIVND (reference sequence). Between the trimmed V and J ends, which lost 3 bases and 6 bases, there was a span of 9 bases. The CDR3 sequence is CASSIQLGQPQHF. CDR3 DNA: TGTGCCAGTAGTATTCAATTAGGTCAGCCCCAGCATTTT.